The source of this T cell receptor (beta chain) is a study of T cells in Graves' hyperthyroidism and ophthalmopathy. This clonotype has ten or more counts. Its antigen is not identified. The CDR3 has 14 residues. Germline V gene data show CDR1 as MDHEN and CDR2 as SYDVKM. V was clipped by 2 bases and J by 4 bases, with 11 bases between them. Regarding the study as a whole: Among thyroid clonotypes expanded above 0.001, most also appeared in blood.

Using RNA transcripts as the source, TCR beta CDR3 regions were amplified. First-round RT-PCR of the TCR CDR3 relied on the HTBI primer set. Each CDR3 protein is one row after TCRdb ran MiXCR on the multiplex PCR reads. The data show some 400,000 distinct CDR3 sequences, approximately 13% seen once. Patients were aged 18 to 65, had disease duration under 2 months, and had newly diagnosed hyperthyroidism. Uncontrolled infection, other autoimmune disease, pregnancy or lactation excluded patients. The diagnostic basis comprised clinical symptoms, serum thyroxine and TRAb, thyroid ultrasound and orbital computed tomography.

Specimen: blood. This chain joins TRBV28 and TRBJ1-1, with D hard to call. This sequence was found in a woman aged 60 to 75 with Graves' hyperthyroidism. The CDR3 region is CASSLGALSTEAFF. CDR3 nucleotides: TGTGCCAGCAGTTTAGGAGCTTTGAGCACTGAAGCTTTCTTT. Variable domain in full (rest from reference TRBV28 and TRBJ1-1): DVKVTQSSRYLVKRTGEKVFLECVQDMDHENMFWYRQDPGLGLRLIYFSYDVKMKEKGDIPEGYSVSREKKERFSLILESASTNQTSMYLCASSLGALSTEAFFGQGTRLTVV.